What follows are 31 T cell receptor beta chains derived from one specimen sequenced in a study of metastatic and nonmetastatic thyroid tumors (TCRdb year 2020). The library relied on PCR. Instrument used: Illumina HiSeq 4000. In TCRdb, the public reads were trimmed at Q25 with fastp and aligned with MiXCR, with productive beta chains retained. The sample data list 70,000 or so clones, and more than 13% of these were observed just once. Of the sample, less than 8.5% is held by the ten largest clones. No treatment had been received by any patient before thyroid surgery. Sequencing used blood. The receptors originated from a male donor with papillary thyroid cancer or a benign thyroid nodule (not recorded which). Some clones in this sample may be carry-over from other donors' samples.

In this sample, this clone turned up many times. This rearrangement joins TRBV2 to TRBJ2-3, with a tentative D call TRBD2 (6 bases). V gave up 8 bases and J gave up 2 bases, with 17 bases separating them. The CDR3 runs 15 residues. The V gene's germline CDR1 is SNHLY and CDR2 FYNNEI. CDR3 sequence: CASEEEGRDTDTQYF. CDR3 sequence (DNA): TGTGCCAGCGAGGAGGAGGGCCGAGACACAGATACGCAGTATTTT. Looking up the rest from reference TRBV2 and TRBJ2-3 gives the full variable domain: EPEVTQTPSHQVTQMGQEVILRCVPISNHLYFYWYRQILGQKVEFLVSFYNNEISEKSEIFDDQFSVERPDGSNFTLKIRSTKLEDSAMYFCASEEEGRDTDTQYFGPGTRLTVL.

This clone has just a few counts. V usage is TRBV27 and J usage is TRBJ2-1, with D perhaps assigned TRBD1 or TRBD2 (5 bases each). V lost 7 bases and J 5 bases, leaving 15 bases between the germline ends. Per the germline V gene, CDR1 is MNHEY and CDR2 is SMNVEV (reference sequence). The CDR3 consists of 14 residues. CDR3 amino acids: CASNPGDVHNEQFF. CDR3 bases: TGTGCCAGCAACCCTGGGGACGTCCACAATGAGCAGTTCTTC.

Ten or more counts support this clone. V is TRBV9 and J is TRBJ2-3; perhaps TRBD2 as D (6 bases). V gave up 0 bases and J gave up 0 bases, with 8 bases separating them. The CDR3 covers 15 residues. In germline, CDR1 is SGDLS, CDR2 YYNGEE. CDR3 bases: TGTGCCAGCAGCGTAGGGAGCGGGAGCACAGATACGCAGTATTTT. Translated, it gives CASSVGSGSTDTQYF.

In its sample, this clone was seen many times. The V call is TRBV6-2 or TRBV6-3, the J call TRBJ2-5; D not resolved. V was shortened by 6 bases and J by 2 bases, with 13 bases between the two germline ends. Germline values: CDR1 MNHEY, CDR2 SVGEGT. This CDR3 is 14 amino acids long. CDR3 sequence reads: CASSEGGAQETQYF. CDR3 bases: TGTGCCAGCAGCGAAGGCGGAGCACAAGAGACCCAGTACTTC.

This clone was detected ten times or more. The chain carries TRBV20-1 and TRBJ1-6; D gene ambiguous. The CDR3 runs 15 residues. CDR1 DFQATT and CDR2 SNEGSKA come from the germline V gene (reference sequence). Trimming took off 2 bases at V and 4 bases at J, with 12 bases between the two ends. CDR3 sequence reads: CSARLGPTYNSPLHF. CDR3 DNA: TGCAGTGCTAGATTGGGCCCTACTTATAATTCACCCCTCCACTTT.

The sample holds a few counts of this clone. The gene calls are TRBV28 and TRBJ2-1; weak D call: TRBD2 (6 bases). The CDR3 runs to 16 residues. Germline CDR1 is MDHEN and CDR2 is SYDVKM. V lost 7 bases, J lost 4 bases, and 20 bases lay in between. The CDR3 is CASIPFRTIGYNEQFF. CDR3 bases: TGTGCCAGCATTCCATTCCGGACTATCGGTTACAATGAGCAGTTCTTC.

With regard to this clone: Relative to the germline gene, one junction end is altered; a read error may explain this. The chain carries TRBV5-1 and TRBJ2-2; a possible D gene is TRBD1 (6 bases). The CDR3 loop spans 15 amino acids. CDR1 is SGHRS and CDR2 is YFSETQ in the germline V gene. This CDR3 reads CASSPQGANAGELFF. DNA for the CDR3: TGCGCCAGCAGCCCACAGGGTGCGAACGCCGGGGAGCTGTTTTTT.

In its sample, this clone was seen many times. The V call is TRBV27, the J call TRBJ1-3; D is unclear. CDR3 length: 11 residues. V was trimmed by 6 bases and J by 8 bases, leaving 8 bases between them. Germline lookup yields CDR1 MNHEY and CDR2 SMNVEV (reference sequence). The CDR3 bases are TGTGCCAGCAGGGGCTTTGACACCATATATTTT. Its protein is CASRGFDTIYF.

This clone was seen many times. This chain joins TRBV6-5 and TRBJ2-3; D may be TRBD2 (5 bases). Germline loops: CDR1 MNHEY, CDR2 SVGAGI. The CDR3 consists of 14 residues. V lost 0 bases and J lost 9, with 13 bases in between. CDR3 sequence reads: CASSYSGRSGTQYF. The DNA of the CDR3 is TGTGCCAGCAGTTACTCGGGCCGCTCGGGAACGCAGTATTTT.

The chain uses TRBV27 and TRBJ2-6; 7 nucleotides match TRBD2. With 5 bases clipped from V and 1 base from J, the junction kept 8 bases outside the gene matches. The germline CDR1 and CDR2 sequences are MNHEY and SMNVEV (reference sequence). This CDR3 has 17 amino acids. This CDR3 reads CASSAKAGYSGANVLTF. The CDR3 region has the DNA TGTGCCAGCAGTGCGAAAGCGGGATATTCTGGGGCCAACGTCCTGACTTTC.

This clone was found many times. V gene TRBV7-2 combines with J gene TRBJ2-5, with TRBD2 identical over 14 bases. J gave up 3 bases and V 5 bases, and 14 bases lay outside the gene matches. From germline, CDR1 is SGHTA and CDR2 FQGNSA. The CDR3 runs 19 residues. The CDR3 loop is CASSDDAAGTSGSEETQYF. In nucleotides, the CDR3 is TGTGCCAGCAGCGACGACGCAGCGGGGACTAGCGGGAGCGAAGAGACCCAGTACTTC.

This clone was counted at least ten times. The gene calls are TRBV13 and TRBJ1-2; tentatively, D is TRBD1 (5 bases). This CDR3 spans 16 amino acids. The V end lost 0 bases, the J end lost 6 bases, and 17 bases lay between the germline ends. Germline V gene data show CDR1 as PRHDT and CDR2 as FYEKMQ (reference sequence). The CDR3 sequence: CASSLGGQGTIDGYTF. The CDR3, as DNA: TGTGCCAGCAGCTTAGGCGGCCAGGGTACAATCGATGGCTACACCTTC.

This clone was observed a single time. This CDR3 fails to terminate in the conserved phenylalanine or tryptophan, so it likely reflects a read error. The CDR3: CSKVGTGNTEAFL. As DNA, the CDR3 is TGCAGTAAAGTAGGGACGGGGAACACTGAGGCTTTCCTT. The chain joins TRBV20-1 to TRBJ1-1; weak D call: TRBD1 (5 bases). The germline CDR1 and CDR2 sequences are DFQATT and SNEGSKA (reference sequence). There are 13 residues in the CDR3.

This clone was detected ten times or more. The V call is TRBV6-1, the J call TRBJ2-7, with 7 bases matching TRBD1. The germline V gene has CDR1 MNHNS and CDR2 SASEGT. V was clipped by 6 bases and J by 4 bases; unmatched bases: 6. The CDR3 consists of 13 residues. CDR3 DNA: TGTGCCAGCAGCCGGGACAGCGAGTACGAGCAGTACTTC. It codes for CASSRDSEYEQYF.

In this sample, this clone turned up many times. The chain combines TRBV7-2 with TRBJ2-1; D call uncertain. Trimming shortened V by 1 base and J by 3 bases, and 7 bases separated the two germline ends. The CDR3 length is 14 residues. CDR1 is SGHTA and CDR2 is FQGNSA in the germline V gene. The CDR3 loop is CASSLGGLYNEQFF. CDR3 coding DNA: TGTGCCAGCAGCTTAGGGGGTCTCTACAATGAGCAGTTCTTC.

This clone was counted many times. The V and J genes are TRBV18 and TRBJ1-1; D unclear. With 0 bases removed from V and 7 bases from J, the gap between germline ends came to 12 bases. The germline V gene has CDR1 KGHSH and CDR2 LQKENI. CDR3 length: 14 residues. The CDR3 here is CASSPPRQRDEAFF. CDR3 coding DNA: TGTGCCAGCTCACCACCGCGCCAGCGGGATGAAGCTTTCTTT.

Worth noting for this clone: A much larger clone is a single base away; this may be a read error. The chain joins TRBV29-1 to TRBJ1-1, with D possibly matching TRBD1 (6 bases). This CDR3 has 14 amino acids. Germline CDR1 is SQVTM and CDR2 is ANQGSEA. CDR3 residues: CSVEDVETGSEVFF. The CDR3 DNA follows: TGCAGCGTTGAAGACGTCGAGACAGGCAGTGAAGTTTTCTTT. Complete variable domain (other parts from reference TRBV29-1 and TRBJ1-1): SAVISQKPSRDICQRGTSLTIQCQVDSQVTMMFWYRQQPGQSLTLIATANQGSEATYESGFVIDKFPISRPNLTFSTLTVSNMSPEDSSIYLCSVEDVETGSEVFFGQGTRLTVV.

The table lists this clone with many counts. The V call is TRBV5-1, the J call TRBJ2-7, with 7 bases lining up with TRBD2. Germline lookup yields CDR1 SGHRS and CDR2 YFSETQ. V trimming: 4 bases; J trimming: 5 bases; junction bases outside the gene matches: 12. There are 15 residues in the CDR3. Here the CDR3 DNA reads TGCGCCAGCAGCACCGTAGGCGCGGGAGAGAACGAGCAGTACTTC. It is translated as CASSTVGAGENEQYF. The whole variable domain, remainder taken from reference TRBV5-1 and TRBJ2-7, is KAGVTQTPRYLIKTRGQQVTLSCSPISGHRSVSWYQQTPGQGLQFLFEYFSETQRNKGNFPGRFSGRQFSNSRSEMNVSTLELGDSALYLCASSTVGAGENEQYFGPGTRLTVT.

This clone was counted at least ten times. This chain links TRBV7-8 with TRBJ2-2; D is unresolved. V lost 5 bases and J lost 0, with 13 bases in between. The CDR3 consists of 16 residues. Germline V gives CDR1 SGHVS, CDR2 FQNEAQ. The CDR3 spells CASSPVITTNTGELFF. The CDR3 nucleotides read TGTGCCAGCAGCCCAGTAATTACTACGAACACCGGGGAGCTGTTTTTT.

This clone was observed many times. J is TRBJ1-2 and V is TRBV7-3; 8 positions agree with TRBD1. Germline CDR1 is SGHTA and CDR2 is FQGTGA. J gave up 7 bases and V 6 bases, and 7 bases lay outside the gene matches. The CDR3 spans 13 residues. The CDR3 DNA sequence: TGTGCCAGCAGATTCGACAGGGGAGGTGGCTACACCTTC. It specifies CASRFDRGGGYTF. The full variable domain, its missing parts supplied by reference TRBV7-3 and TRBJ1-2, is GAGVSQTPSNKVTEKGKYVELRCDPISGHTALYWYRQSLGQGPEFLIYFQGTGAADDSGLPNDRFFAVRPEGSVSTLKIQRTERGDSAVYLCASRFDRGGGYTFGSGTRLTVV.

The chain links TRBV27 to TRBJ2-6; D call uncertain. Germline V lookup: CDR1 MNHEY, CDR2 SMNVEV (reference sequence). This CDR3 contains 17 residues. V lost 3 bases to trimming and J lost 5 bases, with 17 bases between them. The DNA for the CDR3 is TGTGCCAGCAGTTTTTGGCAGGCATACGTATGGGCCAACGTCCTGACTTTC. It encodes CASSFWQAYVWANVLTF.

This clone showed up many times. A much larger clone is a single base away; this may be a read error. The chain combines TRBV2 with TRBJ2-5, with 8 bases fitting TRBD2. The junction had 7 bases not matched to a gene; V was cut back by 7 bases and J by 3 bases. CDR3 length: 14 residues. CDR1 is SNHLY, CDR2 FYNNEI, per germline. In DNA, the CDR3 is TGTGCCAGCACGGGAGCGGGGGCAAAAGAGACCCAGTACTTC. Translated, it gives CASTGAGAKETQYF.

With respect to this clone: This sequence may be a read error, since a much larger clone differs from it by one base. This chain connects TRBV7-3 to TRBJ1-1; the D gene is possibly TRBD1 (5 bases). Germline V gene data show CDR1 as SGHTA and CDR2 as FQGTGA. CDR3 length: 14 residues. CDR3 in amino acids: CAGSSGSAGTEAFF. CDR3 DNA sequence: TGTGCCGGCAGCTCAGGGTCGGCGGGCACTGAAGCTTTCTTT.

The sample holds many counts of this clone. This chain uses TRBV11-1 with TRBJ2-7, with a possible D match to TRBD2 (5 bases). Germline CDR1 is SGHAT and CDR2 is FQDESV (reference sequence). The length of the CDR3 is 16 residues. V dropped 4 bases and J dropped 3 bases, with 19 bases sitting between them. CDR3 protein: CASSSMGVSQHYEQYF. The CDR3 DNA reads TGTGCCAGCAGCTCAATGGGAGTTTCTCAACACTACGAGCAGTACTTC.

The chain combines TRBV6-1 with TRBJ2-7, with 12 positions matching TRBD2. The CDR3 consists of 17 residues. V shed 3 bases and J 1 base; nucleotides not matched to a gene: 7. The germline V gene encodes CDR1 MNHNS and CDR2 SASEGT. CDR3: CASSDRLAGARSYEQYF. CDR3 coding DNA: TGTGCCAGCAGTGACCGACTAGCGGGAGCAAGGTCCTACGAGCAGTACTTC.

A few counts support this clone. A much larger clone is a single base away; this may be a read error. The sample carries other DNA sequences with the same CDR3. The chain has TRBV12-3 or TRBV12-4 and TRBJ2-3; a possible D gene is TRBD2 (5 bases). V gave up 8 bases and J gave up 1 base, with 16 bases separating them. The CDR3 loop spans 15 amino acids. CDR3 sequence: CASALRVLRTDTQYF. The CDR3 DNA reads TGTGCCAGCGCCCTGCGGGTCCTACGCACAGATACGCAGTATTTT.

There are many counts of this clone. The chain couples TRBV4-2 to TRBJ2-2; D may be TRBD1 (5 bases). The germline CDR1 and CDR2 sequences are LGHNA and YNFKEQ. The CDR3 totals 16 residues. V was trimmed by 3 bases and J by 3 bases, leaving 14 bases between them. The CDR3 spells CASSQRQTWDTGELFF. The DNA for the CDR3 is TGTGCCAGCAGCCAGAGACAGACCTGGGACACCGGGGAGCTGTTTTTT.

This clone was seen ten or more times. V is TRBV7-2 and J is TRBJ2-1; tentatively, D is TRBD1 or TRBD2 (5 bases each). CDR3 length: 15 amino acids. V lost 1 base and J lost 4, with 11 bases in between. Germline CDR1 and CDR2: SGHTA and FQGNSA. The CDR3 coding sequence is TGTGCCAGCAGCTTAGGTGGGGACCCATACAATGAGCAGTTCTTC. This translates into CASSLGGDPYNEQFF. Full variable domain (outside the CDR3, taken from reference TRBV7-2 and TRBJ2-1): GAGVSQSPSNKVTEKGKDVELRCDPISGHTALYWYRQSLGQGLEFLIYFQGNSAPDKSGLPSDRFSAERTGGSVSTLTIQRTQQEDSAVYLCASSLGGDPYNEQFFGPGTRLTVL.

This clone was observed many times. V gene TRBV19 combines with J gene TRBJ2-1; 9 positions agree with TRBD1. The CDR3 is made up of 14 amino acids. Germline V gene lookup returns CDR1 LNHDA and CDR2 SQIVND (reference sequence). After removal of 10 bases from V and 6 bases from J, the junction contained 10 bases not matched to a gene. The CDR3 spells CATNRDRESNEQFF. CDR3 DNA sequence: TGTGCCACCAACCGGGACAGGGAGTCCAATGAGCAGTTCTTC.

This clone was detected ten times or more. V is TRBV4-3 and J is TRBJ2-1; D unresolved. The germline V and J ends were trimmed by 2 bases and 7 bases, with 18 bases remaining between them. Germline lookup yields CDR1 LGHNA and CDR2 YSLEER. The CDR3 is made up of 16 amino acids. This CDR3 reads CASSQSVWSLRNEQFF. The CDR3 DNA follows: TGCGCCAGCAGCCAATCGGTGTGGAGTTTAAGAAATGAGCAGTTCTTC.

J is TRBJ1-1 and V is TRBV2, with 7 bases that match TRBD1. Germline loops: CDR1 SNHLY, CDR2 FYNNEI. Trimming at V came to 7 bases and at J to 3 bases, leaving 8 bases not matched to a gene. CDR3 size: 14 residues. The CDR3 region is CASIERGRDTEAFF. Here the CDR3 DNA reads TGTGCCAGCATCGAAAGGGGGCGAGACACTGAAGCTTTCTTT.